This T cell receptor beta chain was profiled in a study of shared T cell receptors in the human thymus. Profiled with immunoSEQ multiplex PCR; TCRdb holds only in-frame clones, not every one. The data show some 700,000 clones, with 80% to 90% seen just once and around 0.01% held by the top ten. V shed 5 bases and J 3 bases; nucleotides not matched to a gene: 5. This CDR3 comprises 15 residues. Germline values: CDR1 MNHEY, CDR2 SVGAGI. The same sample was also studied in work on human thymus T cells. That source reports: Infants, healthy and Finnish, who were having corrective surgery for congenital heart defects served as donors. Resections obtained during corrective heart surgery supplied the thymus tissue. Among unrelated individuals, related research reported thymic repertoires that overlapped highly.

What was sequenced was thymocytes. This rearrangement joins TRBV6-5 to TRBJ2-3; TRBD2 agrees at 10 bases. The TCR originated in a girl less than two years old with a congenital heart defect. The CDR3 protein is CASSSGGASTDTQYF. DNA for the CDR3: TGTGCCAGCAGTAGCGGGGGGGCGAGTACAGATACGCAGTATTTT.